This TCR beta chain comes out of a study of T-cell reconstitution after alpha-beta-depleted transplantation in children (dated by TCRdb to the mid-2010s). Background for the entire study: Using TCR repertoire profiling, the study quantitatively followed how T-cell immune reconstitution unfolded in children after TCRalphabeta/CD19-depleted allogeneic hematopoietic cell transplantation.

The sample holds a few counts of this clonotype. The antigen it binds to is not known. The record has no base qualities; no much larger clone is one base away. Libraries were built with PCR. Sequencing took place on an Illumina HiSeq 2500. TCR libraries were prepared with molecular barcoding, using unique molecular identifiers to normalize TCRbeta repertoire quantification. TCRdb reprocessing: public reads trimmed at Q25 with fastp, clones called with MiXCR, in-frame beta chains kept. Each CDR3 protein appears once, grouped with its most common genes and DNA. A total of roughly 200,000 distinct CDR3 sequences appear in this sample, less than 8% of them only once. Of the sample, approximately 3% falls within the top ten clones. The germline V gene (reference sequence) yields DFQATT for CDR1 and SNEGSKA for CDR2. Its CDR3 holds 17 amino acids, cysteine through phenylalanine. The read is trimmed to its CDR3 DNA, 51 bases read in frame from base 1. Here V drops 5 bases and J drops 1 base, and the junction holds 13 bases not matched to any gene.

This receptor was obtained from a human donor who donated a stem cell graft to a child with Wiskott-Aldrich syndrome. This chain joins TRBV20-1 to TRBJ2-5; 10 bases in the junction line up with TRBD2. The starting material was PBMCs from the stem cell graft donor, obtained from the stem cell graft. The CDR3 here reads CSAGLAVPQTLQETQYF. The DNA sequence is given as TGCAGTGCTGGACTAGCGGTGCCCCAGACGCTCCAAGAGACCCAGTACTTC.